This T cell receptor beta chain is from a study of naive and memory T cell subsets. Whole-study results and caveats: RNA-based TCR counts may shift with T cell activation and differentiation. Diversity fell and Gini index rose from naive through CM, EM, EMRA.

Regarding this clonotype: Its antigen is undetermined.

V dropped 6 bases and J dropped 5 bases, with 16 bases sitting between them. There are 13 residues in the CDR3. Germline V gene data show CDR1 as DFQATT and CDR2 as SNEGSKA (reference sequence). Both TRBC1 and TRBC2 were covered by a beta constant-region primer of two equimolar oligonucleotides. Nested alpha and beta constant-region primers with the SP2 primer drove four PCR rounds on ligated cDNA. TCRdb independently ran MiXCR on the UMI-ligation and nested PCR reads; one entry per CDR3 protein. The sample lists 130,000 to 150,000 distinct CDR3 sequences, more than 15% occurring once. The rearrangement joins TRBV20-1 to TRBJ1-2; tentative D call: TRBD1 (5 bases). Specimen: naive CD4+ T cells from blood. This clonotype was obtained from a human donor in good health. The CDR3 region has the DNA TGCAGTGCCGAGAGCCAGGGACCTTATGGCTACACCTTC. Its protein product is CSAESQGPYGYTF.